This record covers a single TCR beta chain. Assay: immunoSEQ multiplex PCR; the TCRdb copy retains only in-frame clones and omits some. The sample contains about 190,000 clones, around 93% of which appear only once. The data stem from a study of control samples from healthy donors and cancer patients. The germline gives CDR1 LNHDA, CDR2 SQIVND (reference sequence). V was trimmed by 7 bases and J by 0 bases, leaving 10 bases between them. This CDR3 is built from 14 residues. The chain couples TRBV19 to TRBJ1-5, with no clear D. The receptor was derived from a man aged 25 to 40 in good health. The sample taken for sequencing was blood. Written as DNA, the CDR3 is TGTGCCAGTACCAGAAAGTATAGCAATCAGCCCCAGCATTTT. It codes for CASTRKYSNQPQHF.